The 24 T cell receptor beta chains reported below all come from one sample, sequenced in a study of CD8+ T cells in alopecia areata. The treatment: oral pan-JAK inhibitor, 5-10 mg twice daily. Extracted from the samples, RNA was reverse transcribed into cDNA to serve as the sequencing template. Repertoires were generated with immunoSEQ multiplex PCR, while TCRdb's copy carries only in-frame clones and drops some. The sample gives fewer than 250,000 clones, less than 70% of which show up once; approximately 1.3% is in the top ten. The sequencing used CD4+ T cells sorted from blood, collected between weeks 49 and 50, from a patient treated with tofacitinib. These receptors originate from a human donor with alopecia areata.

As regards this clone: The conserved phenylalanine or tryptophan is not found at the CDR3 terminus, so this likely reflects a read error. The DNA is omitted, as the CDR3 cannot be located on it reliably, and the CDR3 follows TCRdb's listing. The genes are TRBV14 and TRBJ1-2; the table's D gene call, TRBD1, was not cross checked with the DNA. The CDR3 is 13 residues long, ends included. In germline, CDR1 is SGHDN, CDR2 FVKESK. The chain's CDR3 is CASGPDLRPRGSI.

This clone was detected only a few times. V gene TRBV11-2 combines with J gene TRBJ2-2, with TRBD2 matching over 8 bases. Per germline, CDR1 SGHAT and CDR2 FQNNGV. The CDR3 is made up of 16 amino acids. V lost 5 bases and J lost 4; bases outside the gene matches: 9. Here the CDR3 reads CASSPGTRGPTGELFF. Written as DNA, the CDR3 is TGTGCCAGCAGCCCAGGGACTAGAGGTCCCACCGGGGAGCTGTTTTTT.

This clone occurred a few times. The chain combines TRBV29-1 with TRBJ2-1, with 9 bases identical to TRBD2. The CDR3 runs 17 residues. Germline CDR1 SQVTM, CDR2 ANQGSEA. Losses at the gene ends were 2 bases for V and 0 bases for J; bases not matched to a gene: 8. The CDR3 DNA reads as TGCAGCGTTGAAATTAGCGGGGGCCCCAGCTCCTACAATGAGCAGTTCTTC. This translates into CSVEISGGPSSYNEQFF.

The chain is built from TRBV27 and TRBJ2-3; maybe TRBD1 (7 bases). CDR3 length: 18 residues. V was cut by 5 bases and J by 7 bases, with 28 bases left in between. The germline gives CDR1 MNHEY, CDR2 SMNVEV (reference sequence). CDR3 sequence (DNA): TGTGCCAGCAGTACTTTCATCGGGAGAAGGGGGCTGGCTCATACGCAGTATTTT. It encodes CASSTFIGRRGLAHTQYF.

The chain is built from TRBV5-1 and TRBJ2-3; the D gene is possibly TRBD2 (5 bases). The CDR3 has 15 amino acids. V was trimmed by 0 bases and J by 2 bases, leaving 10 bases between them. Germline loops: CDR1 SGHRS, CDR2 YFSETQ. The chain's CDR3 is CASSLGESPTDTQYF. In DNA form, the CDR3 reads TGCGCCAGCAGCTTGGGGGAGTCCCCCACAGATACGCAGTATTTT.

This chain connects TRBV6-1 to TRBJ2-2; D gene ambiguous. V was clipped by 1 base and J by 4 bases, with 10 bases between them. The CDR3 spans 15 residues. Per germline, CDR1 MNHNS and CDR2 SASEGT. The CDR3 loop is CASSEGPLLTGELFF. The CDR3, as DNA: TGTGCCAGCAGTGAAGGACCCCTGCTCACCGGGGAGCTGTTTTTT.

V usage is TRBV5-6 and J usage is TRBJ2-5; no firm D call. The CDR3 has 13 amino acids. V dropped 1 base and J dropped 5 bases, with 9 bases sitting between them. Germline CDR1 reads SGHDT; CDR2 reads YYEEEE. The CDR3 here is CASSLSLAETQYF. The CDR3 DNA sequence: TGTGCCAGCAGCTTGAGTCTTGCCGAGACCCAGTACTTC.

The genes are TRBV7-2 and TRBJ2-3, with D unclear. Germline V CDR1 and CDR2: SGHTA, FQGNSA. V was trimmed by 3 bases and J by 4 bases, leaving 5 bases between them. The CDR3 contains 12 residues. The CDR3 region has the DNA TGTGCCAGCAGCTTCCCCTCAGATACGCAGTATTTT. This encodes CASSFPSDTQYF.

The V gene is TRBV5-6, the J gene TRBJ1-2; D ambiguous. Germline assignment: CDR1 SGHDT and CDR2 YYEEEE. With 1 base removed from V and 4 bases from J, the gap between germline ends came to 8 bases. The CDR3 is 13 amino acids. The CDR3 sequence is CASSLRGSYGYTF. The CDR3 DNA follows: TGTGCCAGCAGCTTGAGAGGGAGCTATGGCTACACCTTC. The variable domain in full, completed from reference TRBV5-6 and TRBJ1-2, reads DAGVTQSPTHLIKTRGQQVTLRCSPKSGHDTVSWYQQALGQGPQFIFQYYEEEERQRGNFPDRFSGHQFPNYSSELNVNALLLGDSALYLCASSLRGSYGYTFGSGTRLTVV.

The chain couples TRBV2 to TRBJ1-2, with D possibly being TRBD1 (6 bases). The V gene lost 6 bases and the J gene lost 3 bases, with 11 bases spanning the gap. This CDR3 has 13 residues. The germline V gene encodes CDR1 SNHLY and CDR2 FYNNEI. This chain's CDR3 is CASRDRNYYGYTF. CDR3 sequence (DNA): TGTGCCAGCAGGGACAGAAACTACTATGGCTACACCTTC.

The chain carries TRBV15 and TRBJ2-7; unclear D gene. Trimming took off 4 bases at V and 4 bases at J, with 5 bases between the two ends. Germline V gives CDR1 LNHNV, CDR2 YYDKDF (reference sequence). The CDR3 consists of 11 residues. The CDR3 region has the DNA TGTGCCACCAGCACGGGTTACGAGCAGTACTTC. Translating gives CATSTGYEQYF.

The rearrangement uses TRBV5-6 and TRBJ1-1; D perhaps matches TRBD1 (6 bases). CDR1 and CDR2 (germline): SGHDT, YYEEEE. V was clipped by 2 bases and J by 3 bases, with 14 bases between them. CDR3 length: 15 amino acids. This chain's CDR3 is CASSFLLGADTEAFF. CDR3 bases: TGTGCCAGCAGCTTCCTGTTGGGGGCTGACACTGAAGCTTTCTTT.

The chain joins TRBV21-1 to TRBJ2-5; the listed D gene, TRBD1, was not tested against the DNA. TRBV21-1 is annotated as a pseudogene. There are 15 residues in the CDR3. For the CDR3, the DNA is TGTGCCAGCAGCAAAGCGCGCGACAGCAAAGAGACCCAGTACTTC. Translated, it gives CASSKARDSKETQYF.

The chain joins TRBV5-1 to TRBJ1-5; TRBD1 matches 9 bases. The germline CDR1 and CDR2 sequences are SGHRS and YFSETQ. V lost 4 bases to trimming and J lost 2 bases; unmatched junction nucleotides: 7. The CDR3 loop spans 16 amino acids. The CDR3 loop is CASSPTGGAGNQPQHF. The CDR3 nucleotides are TGCGCCAGCAGCCCCACAGGGGGCGCAGGCAATCAGCCCCAGCATTTT.

V usage is TRBV5-1 and J usage is TRBJ2-7; 8 bases agree with TRBD1. Per the germline V gene, CDR1 is SGHRS and CDR2 is YFSETQ. V was pared by 0 bases and J by 6 bases, with 5 bases of the junction left unmatched. The CDR3 contains 14 residues. The CDR3 sequence: CASSLGQGNGEQYF. DNA of the CDR3: TGCGCCAGCAGCTTGGGACAGGGGAACGGCGAGCAGTACTTC.

CDR3 in DNA: TGCGCCAGCAGCTTAGACAGAGGGGAGTACAATGAGCAGTTCTTC. This translates into CASSLDRGEYNEQFF. The gene calls are TRBV5-1 and TRBJ2-1; either TRBD1 or TRBD2 may fit D (5 bases each). The V end was cut by 2 bases, the J end by 4 bases, with 13 bases between. CDR1 is SGHRS, CDR2 YFSETQ, per germline. This CDR3 region has 15 residues.

This clone was seen a single time. The V and J genes are TRBV15 and TRBJ1-5, with 8 nucleotides matching TRBD1. V trimming: 8 bases; J trimming: 3 bases; junction bases outside the gene matches: 3. Germline CDR1 is LNHNV and CDR2 is YYDKDF (reference sequence). CDR3 size: 13 residues. For the CDR3, the DNA is TGTGCCACCCGACAGGGGTTCAATCAGCCCCAGCATTTT. The encoded protein is CATRQGFNQPQHF.

This rearrangement joins TRBV5-1 to TRBJ1-1; D possibly corresponds to TRBD1 (5 bases). Germline loops: CDR1 SGHRS, CDR2 YFSETQ. The CDR3 length is 13 residues. V was trimmed by 0 bases and J by 10 bases, leaving 13 bases between them. The CDR3 nucleotides are TGCGCCAGCAGCTTGGGACAGATCGGTGGAGCTTTCTTT. Translated: CASSLGQIGGAFF.

This clone came up once. This sequence joins TRBV11-2 and TRBJ2-3; D ambiguous. The CDR3 is 12 amino acids. Per the germline V gene, CDR1 is SGHAT and CDR2 is FQNNGV. V was clipped by 5 bases and J by 12 bases, with 15 bases between them. The CDR3 DNA reads as TGTGCCAGCAGCGGAGAGTCCGTAGAACAGTATTTT. This sequence encodes CASSGESVEQYF.

This clone has only a few counts. The chain couples TRBV29-1 to TRBJ1-1; no definite D call. The CDR3 is 11 amino acids. Germline V gives CDR1 SQVTM, CDR2 ANQGSEA. The V end was cut by 8 bases, the J end by 2 bases, with 9 bases between. CDR3 residues: CSLTHNTEAFF. CDR3 sequence (DNA): TGCAGCTTGACACATAACACTGAAGCTTTCTTT.

The chain is built from TRBV10-3 and TRBJ1-2; weak D call: TRBD1 (5 bases). This CDR3 is built from 12 residues. V was shortened by 6 bases and J by 5 bases, with 10 bases between the two germline ends. From germline, CDR1 is ENHRY and CDR2 SYGVKD. CDR3 in DNA: TGTGCCATCAGGGGAGACAGTTATGGCTACACCTTC. Protein: CAIRGDSYGYTF.

V is TRBV6-6 and J is TRBJ2-7; D ambiguous. CDR1 and CDR2 from the germline V gene are MNHNY and SVGAGI (reference sequence). Trimming pared 8 bases from V and 5 bases from J, leaving 13 bases between. The CDR3 is made up of 12 amino acids. The CDR3 spells CASRSVYNEQYF. The CDR3, as DNA: TGTGCCAGCCGGAGCGTGTATAACGAGCAGTACTTC.

This chain joins TRBV15 and TRBJ2-7; D gene ambiguous. The CDR3 is 15 amino acids. In germline, CDR1 is LNHNV, CDR2 YYDKDF (reference sequence). Trimming took off 0 bases at V and 3 bases at J, with 12 bases between the two ends. In DNA form, the CDR3 reads TGTGCCACCAGCAGAGATCCGGGCATCAACTACGAGCAGTACTTC. Encoded protein: CATSRDPGINYEQYF.

This clone came up a few times. This rearrangement joins TRBV29-1 to TRBJ1-5; 11 bases agree with TRBD1. The J segment lost 6 bases and the V segment lost 5 bases, leaving 6 bases of the junction unmatched. The germline CDR1 and CDR2 sequences are SQVTM and ANQGSEA. This CDR3 contains 14 residues. CDR3 sequence reads: CSVKDRGHGQPQHF. CDR3 nucleotide sequence: TGCAGCGTTAAGGACAGGGGGCATGGTCAGCCCCAGCATTTT.